These 5 T cell receptor beta chains originate from one sample sequenced in a study of monozygotic twins with inflammatory bowel disease. TCRdb reanalyzed the 5' RACE reads and collapses them to one entry per CDR3 protein, without DNA. In total, the table holds about 380,000 distinct CDR3 sequences. The sequencing input was blood. All receptors come from a human donor with ulcerative colitis or Crohn's disease, or a healthy co-twin of an affected twin (not recorded which).

The rearrangement uses TRBV20-1 and TRBJ2-7; TCRdb proposes TRBD1, but this gene call is untestable without DNA. The CDR3 is 14 amino acids. CDR1 DFQATT and CDR2 SNEGSKA come from the germline V gene (reference sequence). CDR3 residues: CRVLRQGSSYEQYF.

The J gene is TRBJ2-2, the V gene TRBV7-2; TCRdb reports TRBD2, a call that lacks DNA to check it against. The CDR3 spans 15 residues. The germline V gene has CDR1 SGHTA and CDR2 FQGNSA. The CDR3 here is CASRGTSGHTGELFF. Based on the CDR3 plus reference TRBV7-2 and TRBJ2-2, the full variable domain is GAGVSQSPSNKVTEKGKDVELRCDPISGHTALYWYRQSLGQGLEFLIYFQGNSAPDKSGLPSDRFSAERTGGSVSTLTIQRTQQEDSAVYLCASRGTSGHTGELFFGEGSRLTVL.

The J gene is TRBJ1-2, the V gene TRBV14; TCRdb's D call of TRBD1 is untestable without DNA. Germline lookup yields CDR1 SGHDN and CDR2 FVKESK. This CDR3 region has 14 residues. The CDR3 here is CASSQGGQAYGYTF.

The chain recombines TRBV6-2 or TRBV6-3 with TRBJ2-7; TCRdb selects TRBD2, and the lack of DNA leaves this call unchecked. The length of the CDR3 is 14 residues. From germline, CDR1 is MNHEY and CDR2 SVGEGT. The CDR3 is CASSLPSGTYEQYF.

V and J are TRBV6-5 and TRBJ2-2. The CDR3 loop spans 13 amino acids. Germline V gene data show CDR1 as MNHEY and CDR2 as SVGAGI. CDR3 amino acids: CASSYQTAGELFF.